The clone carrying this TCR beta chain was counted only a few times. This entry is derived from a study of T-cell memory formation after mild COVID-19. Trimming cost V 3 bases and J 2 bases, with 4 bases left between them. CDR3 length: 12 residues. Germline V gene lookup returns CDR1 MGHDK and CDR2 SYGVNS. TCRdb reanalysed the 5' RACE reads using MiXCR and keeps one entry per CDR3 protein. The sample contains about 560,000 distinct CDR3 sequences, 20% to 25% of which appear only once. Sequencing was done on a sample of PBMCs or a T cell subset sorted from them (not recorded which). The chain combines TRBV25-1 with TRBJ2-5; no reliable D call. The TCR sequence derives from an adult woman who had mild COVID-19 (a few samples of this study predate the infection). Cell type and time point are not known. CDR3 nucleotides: TGTGCCAGCAGTGAGTTACAAGAGACCCAGTACTTC. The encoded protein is CASSELQETQYF.